Included here is one T cell receptor (beta chain) sequence, with context. Its matching antigen is unknown. This entry belongs to a study of T cell responses to AZD1222 COVID-19 vaccine. Findings and caveats of the study: The CD4 TCRs associated with vaccination extended across spike and predominated at 160-218 and 743-854. A rise in Spike-specific TCR breadth and depth followed two AZD1222 doses. Most donors were white British and more were female, and clonal diversity was possibly underestimated.

The length of the CDR3 is 18 residues. Germline CDR1 is SGHRS and CDR2 is YFSETQ. The ends were cut back, 1 base at V and 2 bases at J, with 18 bases in the middle. Clones were sequenced by immunoSEQ multiplex PCR, and TCRdb holds only the in-frame ones, with some missing. The table includes roughly 96,000 clones, roughly 88% detected once. The sequences come from peripheral blood, collected 28 days after the second AZD1222 dose. The chain employs TRBV5-1 and TRBJ1-4; D not certain. The TCR sequence derives from an adult who received the AZD1222 COVID-19 vaccine. The CDR3 DNA follows: TGCGCCAGCAGCTTGCCTAGCGGAGGCGGATCGACTAATGAAAAACTGTTTTTT. Protein: CASSLPSGGGSTNEKLFF.